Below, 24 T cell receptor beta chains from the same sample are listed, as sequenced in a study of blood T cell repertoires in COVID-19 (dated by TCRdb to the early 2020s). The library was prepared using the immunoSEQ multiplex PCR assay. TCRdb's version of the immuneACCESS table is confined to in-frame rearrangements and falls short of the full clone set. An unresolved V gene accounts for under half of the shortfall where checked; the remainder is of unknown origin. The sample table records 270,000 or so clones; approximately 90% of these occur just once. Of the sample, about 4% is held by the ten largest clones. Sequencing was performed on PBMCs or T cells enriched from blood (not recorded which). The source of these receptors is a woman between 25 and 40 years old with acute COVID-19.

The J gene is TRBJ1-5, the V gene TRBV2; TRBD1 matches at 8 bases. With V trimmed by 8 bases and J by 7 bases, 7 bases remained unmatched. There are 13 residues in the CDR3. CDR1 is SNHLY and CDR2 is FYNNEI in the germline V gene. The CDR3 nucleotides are TGTGCCAGCGCGGACAGGGTGTTGCAGCCCCAGCATTTT. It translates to CASADRVLQPQHF.

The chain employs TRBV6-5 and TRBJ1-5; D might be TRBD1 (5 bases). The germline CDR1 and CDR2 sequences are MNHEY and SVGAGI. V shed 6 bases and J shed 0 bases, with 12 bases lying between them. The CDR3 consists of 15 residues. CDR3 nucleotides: TGTGCCAGCAGAACGACAGTGAATAGCAATCAGCCCCAGCATTTT. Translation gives CASRTTVNSNQPQHF.

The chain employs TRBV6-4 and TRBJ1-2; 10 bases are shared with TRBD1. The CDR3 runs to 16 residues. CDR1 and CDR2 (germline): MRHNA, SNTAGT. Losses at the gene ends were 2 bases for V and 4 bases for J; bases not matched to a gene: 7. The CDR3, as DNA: TGTGCCAGCAGTGACCCATGGGACAGGGGAGGCTATGGCTACACCTTC. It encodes CASSDPWDRGGYGYTF.

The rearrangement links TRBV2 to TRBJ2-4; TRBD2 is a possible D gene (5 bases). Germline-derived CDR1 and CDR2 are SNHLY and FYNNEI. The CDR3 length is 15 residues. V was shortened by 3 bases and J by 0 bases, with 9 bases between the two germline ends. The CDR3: CASSDSLAAKNIQYF. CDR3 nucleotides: TGTGCCAGCAGTGATAGTCTAGCAGCCAAAAACATTCAGTACTTC.

This CDR3 reads CASTRVHEQFF. The CDR3 DNA is TGTGCCAGCACCAGGGTCCATGAGCAGTTCTTC. V usage is TRBV28 and J usage is TRBJ2-1; the D gene is possibly TRBD1 (5 bases). V was pared by 7 bases and J by 8 bases, with 9 bases between. Looked up from germline, CDR1 is MDHEN and CDR2 is SYDVKM. This CDR3 region has 11 residues.

The CDR3 DNA reads TGCGCCAGCAGCCCACATCGGGACACTGAAGCTTTCTTT. Amino acids: CASSPHRDTEAFF. The V call is TRBV4-1, the J call TRBJ1-1; D uncertain. The CDR3 spans 13 residues. Trimming shortened V by 4 bases and J by 3 bases, and 9 bases separated the two germline ends. CDR1 and CDR2 (germline): MGHRA, YSYEKL.

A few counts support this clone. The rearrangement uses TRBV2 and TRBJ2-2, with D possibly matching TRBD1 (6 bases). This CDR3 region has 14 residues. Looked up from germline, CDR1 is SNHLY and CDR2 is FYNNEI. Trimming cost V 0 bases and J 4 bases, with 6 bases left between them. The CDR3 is CASSEAGGTGELFF. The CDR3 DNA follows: TGTGCCAGCAGTGAAGCAGGGGGCACCGGGGAGCTGTTTTTT.

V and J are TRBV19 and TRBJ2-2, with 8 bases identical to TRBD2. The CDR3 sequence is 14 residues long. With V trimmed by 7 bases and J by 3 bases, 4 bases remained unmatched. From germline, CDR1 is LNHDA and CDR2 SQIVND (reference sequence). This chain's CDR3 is CASTERGYTGELFF. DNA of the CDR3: TGTGCCAGTACCGAGCGGGGGTACACCGGGGAGCTGTTTTTT.

This CDR3 is CASSDSGTSGRFHTQYF. The CDR3 region has the DNA TGTGCCAGCAGCGACTCCGGGACTAGCGGGAGATTTCATACGCAGTATTTT. This chain joins TRBV13 and TRBJ2-3; 14 nucleotides agree with TRBD2. J gave up 7 bases and V 5 bases, and 11 bases lay outside the gene matches. Germline CDR1 PRHDT, CDR2 FYEKMQ (reference sequence). CDR3 length: 17 residues.

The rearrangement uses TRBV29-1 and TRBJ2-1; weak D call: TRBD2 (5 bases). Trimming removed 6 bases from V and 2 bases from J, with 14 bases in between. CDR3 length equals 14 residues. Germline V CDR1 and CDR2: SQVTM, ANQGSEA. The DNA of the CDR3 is TGCAGCGTCTCCGGGCTGCGGGCCTACAATGAGCAGTTCTTC. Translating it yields CSVSGLRAYNEQFF.

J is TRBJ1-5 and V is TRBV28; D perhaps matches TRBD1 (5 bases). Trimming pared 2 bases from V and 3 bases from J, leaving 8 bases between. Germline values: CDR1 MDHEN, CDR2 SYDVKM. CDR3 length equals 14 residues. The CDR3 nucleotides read TGTGCCAGCAGTTTAGCGGGGGACAATCAGCCCCAGCATTTT. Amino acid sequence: CASSLAGDNQPQHF.

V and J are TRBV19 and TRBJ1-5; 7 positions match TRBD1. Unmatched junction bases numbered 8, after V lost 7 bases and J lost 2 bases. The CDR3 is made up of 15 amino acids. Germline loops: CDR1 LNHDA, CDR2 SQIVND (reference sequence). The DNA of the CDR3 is TGTGCCAGTATAGAAGGGGGCTTTGGCAATCAGCCCCAGCATTTT. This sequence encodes CASIEGGFGNQPQHF.

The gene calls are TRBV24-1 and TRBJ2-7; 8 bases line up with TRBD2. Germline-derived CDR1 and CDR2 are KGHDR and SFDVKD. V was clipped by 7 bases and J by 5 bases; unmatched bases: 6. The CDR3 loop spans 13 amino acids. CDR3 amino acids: CATSPGGYDEQYF. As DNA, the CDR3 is TGTGCCACCAGCCCGGGAGGGTATGACGAGCAGTACTTC.

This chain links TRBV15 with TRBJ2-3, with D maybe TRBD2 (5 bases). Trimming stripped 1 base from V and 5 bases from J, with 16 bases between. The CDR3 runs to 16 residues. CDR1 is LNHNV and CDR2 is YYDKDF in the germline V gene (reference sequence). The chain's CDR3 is CATSRGVRVLEDTQYF. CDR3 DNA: TGTGCCACCAGCAGAGGGGTGAGGGTTTTAGAAGATACGCAGTATTTT.

The CDR3 protein is CASSIRPGPYEQYF. Written as DNA, the CDR3 is TGTGCCAGTAGTATAAGGCCAGGTCCCTACGAGCAGTACTTC. This chain connects TRBV19 to TRBJ2-7; D ambiguous. The CDR3 is 14 residues long. Germline V gives CDR1 LNHDA, CDR2 SQIVND (reference sequence). The V and J ends lost 2 bases and 2 bases respectively, with 10 bases between them.

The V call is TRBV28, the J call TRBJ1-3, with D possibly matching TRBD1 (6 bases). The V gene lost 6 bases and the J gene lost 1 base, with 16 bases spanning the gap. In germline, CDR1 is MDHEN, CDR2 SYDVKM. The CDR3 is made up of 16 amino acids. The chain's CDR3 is CASRSQGFFSGNTIYF. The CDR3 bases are TGTGCCAGCAGGTCACAGGGTTTCTTTTCTGGAAACACCATATATTTT.

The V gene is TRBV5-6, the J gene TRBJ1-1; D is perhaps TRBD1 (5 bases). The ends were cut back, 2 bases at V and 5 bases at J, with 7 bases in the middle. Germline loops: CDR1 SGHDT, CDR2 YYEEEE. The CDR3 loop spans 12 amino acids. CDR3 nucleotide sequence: TGTGCCAGCAGCTTCGGGGGGACTGAAGCTTTCTTT. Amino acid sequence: CASSFGGTEAFF. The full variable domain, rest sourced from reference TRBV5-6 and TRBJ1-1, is DAGVTQSPTHLIKTRGQQVTLRCSPKSGHDTVSWYQQALGQGPQFIFQYYEEEERQRGNFPDRFSGHQFPNYSSELNVNALLLGDSALYLCASSFGGTEAFFGQGTRLTVV.

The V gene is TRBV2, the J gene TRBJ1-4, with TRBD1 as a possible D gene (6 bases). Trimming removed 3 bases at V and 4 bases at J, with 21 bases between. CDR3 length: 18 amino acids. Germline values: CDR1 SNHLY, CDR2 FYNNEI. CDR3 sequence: CASSEHRANTRDNEKLFF. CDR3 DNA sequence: TGTGCCAGCAGTGAGCACAGGGCGAACACTAGGGATAATGAAAAACTGTTTTTT.

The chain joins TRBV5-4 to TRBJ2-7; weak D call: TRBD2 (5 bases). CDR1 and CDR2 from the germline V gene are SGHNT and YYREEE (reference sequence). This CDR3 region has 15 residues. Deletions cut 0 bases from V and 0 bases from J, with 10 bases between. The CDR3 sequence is CASSLAPGSSYEQYF. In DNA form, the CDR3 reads TGTGCCAGCAGCTTGGCCCCGGGGAGCTCCTACGAGCAGTACTTC. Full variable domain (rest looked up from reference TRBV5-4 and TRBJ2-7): ETGVTQSPTHLIKTRGQQVTLRCSSQSGHNTVSWYQQALGQGPQFIFQYYREEENGRGNFPPRFSGLQFPNYSSELNVNALELDDSALYLCASSLAPGSSYEQYFGPGTRLTVT.

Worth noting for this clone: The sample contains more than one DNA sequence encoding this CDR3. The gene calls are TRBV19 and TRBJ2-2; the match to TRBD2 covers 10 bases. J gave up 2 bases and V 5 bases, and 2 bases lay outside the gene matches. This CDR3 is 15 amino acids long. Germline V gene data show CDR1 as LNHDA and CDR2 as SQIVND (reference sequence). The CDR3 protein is CASSRTSGNTGELFF. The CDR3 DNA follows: TGTGCCAGTAGTCGGACTAGCGGAAACACCGGGGAGCTGTTTTTT.

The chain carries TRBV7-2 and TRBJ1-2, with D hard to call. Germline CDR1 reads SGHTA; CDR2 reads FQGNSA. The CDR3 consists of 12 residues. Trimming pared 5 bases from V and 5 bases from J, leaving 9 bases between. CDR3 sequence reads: CASSALVYGYTF. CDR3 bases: TGTGCCAGCAGCGCCTTAGTATATGGCTACACCTTC.

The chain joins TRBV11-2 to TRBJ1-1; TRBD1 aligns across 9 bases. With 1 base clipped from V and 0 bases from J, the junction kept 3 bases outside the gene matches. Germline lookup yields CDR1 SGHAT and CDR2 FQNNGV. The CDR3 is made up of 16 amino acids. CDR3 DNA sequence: TGTGCCAGCAGCTTAGGACAGGGGGAATTGAACACTGAAGCTTTCTTT. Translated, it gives CASSLGQGELNTEAFF. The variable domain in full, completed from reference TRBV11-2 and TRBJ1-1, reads EAGVAQSPRYKIIEKRQSVAFWCNPISGHATLYWYQQILGQGPKLLIQFQNNGVVDDSQLPKDRFSAERLKGVDSTLKIQPAKLEDSAVYLCASSLGQGELNTEAFFGQGTRLTVV.

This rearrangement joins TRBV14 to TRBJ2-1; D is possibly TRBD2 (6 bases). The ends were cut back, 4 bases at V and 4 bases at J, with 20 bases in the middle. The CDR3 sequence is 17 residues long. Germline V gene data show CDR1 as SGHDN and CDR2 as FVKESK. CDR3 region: CASSPSTALALYNEQFF. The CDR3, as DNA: TGTGCCAGCAGCCCATCGACTGCTCTAGCGTTATACAATGAGCAGTTCTTC.

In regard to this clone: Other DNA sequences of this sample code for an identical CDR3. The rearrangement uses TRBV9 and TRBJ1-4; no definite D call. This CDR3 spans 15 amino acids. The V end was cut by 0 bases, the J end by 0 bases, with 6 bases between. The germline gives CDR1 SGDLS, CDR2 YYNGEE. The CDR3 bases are TGTGCCAGCAGCGTAGGCGGTGCAACTAATGAAAAACTGTTTTTT. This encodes CASSVGGATNEKLFF.